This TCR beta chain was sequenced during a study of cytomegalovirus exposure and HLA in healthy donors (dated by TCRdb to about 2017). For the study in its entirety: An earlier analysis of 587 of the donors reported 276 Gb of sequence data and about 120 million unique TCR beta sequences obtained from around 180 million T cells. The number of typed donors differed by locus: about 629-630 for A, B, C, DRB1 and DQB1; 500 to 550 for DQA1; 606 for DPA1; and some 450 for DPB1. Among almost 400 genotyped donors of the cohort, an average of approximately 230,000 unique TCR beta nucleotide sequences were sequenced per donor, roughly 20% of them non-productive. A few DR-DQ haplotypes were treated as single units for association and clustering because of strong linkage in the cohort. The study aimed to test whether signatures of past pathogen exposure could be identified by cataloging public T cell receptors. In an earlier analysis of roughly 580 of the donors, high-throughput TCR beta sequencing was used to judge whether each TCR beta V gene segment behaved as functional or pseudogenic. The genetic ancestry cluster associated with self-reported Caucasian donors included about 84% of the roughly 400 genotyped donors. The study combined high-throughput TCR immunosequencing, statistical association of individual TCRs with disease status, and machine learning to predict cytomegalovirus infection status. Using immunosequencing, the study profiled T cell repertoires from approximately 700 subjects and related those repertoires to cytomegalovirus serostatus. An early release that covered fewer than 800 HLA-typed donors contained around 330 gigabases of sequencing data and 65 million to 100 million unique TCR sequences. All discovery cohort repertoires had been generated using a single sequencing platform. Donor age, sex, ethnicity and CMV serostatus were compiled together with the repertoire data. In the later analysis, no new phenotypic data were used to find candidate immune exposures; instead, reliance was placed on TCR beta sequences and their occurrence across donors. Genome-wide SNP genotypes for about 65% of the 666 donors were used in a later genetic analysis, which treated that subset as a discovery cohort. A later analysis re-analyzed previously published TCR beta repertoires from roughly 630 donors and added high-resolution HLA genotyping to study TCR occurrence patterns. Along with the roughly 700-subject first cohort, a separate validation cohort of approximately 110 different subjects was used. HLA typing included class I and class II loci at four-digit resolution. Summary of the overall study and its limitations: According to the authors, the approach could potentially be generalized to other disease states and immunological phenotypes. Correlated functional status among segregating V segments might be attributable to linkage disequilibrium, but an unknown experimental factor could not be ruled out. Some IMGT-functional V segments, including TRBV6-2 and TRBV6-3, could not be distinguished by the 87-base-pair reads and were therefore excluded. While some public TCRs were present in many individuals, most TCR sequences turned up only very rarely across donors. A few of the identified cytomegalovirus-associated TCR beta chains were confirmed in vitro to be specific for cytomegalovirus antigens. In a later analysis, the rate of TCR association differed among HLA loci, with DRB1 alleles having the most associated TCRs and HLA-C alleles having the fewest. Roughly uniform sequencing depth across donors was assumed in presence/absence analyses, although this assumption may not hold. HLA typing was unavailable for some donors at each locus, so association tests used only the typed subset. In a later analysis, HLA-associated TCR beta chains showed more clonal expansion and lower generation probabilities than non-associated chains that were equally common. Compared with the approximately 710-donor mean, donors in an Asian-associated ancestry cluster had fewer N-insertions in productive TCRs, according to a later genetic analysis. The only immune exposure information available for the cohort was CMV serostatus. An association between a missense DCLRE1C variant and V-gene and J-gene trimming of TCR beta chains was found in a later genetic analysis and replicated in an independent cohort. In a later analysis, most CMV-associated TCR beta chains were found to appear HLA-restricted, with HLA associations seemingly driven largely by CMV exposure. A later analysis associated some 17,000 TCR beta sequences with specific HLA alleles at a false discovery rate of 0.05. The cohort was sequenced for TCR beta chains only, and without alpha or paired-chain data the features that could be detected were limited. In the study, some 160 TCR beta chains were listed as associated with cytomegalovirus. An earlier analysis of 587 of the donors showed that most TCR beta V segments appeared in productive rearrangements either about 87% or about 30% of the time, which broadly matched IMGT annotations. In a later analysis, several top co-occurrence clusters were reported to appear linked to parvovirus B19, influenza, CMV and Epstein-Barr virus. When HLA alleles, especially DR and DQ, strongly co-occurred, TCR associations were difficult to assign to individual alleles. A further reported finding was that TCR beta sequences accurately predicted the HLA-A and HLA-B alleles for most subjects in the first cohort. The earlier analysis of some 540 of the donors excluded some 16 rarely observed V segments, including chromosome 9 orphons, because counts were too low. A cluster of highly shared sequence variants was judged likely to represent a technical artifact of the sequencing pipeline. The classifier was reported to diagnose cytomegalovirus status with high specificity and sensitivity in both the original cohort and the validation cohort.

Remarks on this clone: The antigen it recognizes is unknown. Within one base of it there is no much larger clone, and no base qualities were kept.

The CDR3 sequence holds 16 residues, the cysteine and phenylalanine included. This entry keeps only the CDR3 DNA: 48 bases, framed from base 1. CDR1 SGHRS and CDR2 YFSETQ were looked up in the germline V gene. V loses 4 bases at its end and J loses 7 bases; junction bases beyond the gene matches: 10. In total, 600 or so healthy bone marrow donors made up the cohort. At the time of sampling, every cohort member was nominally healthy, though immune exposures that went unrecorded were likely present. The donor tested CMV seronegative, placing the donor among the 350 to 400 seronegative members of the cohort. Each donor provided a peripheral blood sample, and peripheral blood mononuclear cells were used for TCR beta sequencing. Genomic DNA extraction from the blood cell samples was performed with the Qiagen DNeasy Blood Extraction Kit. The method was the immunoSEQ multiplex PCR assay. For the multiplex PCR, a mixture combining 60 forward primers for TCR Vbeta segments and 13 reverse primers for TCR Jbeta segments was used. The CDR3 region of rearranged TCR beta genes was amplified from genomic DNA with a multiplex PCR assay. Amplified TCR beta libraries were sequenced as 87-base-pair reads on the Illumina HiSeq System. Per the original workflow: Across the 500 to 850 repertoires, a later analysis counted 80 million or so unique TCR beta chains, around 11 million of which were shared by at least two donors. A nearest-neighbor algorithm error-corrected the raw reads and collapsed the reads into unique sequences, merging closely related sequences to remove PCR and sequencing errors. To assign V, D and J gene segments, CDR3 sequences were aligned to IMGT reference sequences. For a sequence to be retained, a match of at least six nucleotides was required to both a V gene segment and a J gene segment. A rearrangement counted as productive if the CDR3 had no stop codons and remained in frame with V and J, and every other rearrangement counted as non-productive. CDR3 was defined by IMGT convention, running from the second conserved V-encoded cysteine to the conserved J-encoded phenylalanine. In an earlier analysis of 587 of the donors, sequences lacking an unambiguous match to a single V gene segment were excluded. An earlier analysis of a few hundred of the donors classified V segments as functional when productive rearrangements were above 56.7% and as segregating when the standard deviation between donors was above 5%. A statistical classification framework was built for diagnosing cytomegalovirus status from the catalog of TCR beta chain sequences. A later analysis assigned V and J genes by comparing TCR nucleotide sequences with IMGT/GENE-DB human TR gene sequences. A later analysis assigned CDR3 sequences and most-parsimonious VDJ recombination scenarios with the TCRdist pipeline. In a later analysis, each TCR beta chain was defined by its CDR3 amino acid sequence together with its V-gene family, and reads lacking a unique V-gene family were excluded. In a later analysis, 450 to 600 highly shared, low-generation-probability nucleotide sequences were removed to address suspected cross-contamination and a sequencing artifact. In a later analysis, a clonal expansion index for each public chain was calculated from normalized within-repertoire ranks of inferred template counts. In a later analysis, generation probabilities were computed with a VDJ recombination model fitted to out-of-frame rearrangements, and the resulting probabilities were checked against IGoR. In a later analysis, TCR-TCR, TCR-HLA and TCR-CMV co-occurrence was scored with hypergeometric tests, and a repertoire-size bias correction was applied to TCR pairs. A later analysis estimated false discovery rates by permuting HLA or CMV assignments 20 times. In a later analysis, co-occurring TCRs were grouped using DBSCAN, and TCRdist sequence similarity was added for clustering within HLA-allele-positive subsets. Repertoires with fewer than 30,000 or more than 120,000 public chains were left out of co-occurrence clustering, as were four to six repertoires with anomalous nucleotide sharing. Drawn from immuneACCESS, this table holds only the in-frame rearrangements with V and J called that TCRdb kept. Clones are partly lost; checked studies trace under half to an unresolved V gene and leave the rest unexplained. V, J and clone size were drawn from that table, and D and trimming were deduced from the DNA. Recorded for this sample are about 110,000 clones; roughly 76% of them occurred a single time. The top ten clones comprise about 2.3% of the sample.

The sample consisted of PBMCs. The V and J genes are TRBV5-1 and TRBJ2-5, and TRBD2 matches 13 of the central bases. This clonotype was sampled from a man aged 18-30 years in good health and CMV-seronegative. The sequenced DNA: TGCGCCAGCAGCCTCAGCGGGACTAGCGGGGTAGGGACCCAGTACTTC. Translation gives CASSLSGTSGVGTQYF.